Below, 13 T cell receptor beta chains from the same sample are listed, as sequenced in a study of OX40 agonist ivuxolimab in advanced cancers. Sequencing was performed with immunoSEQ multiplex PCR; in TCRdb, only in-frame clones are kept and a portion is missing. The data show under 100,000 clones, with 75% to 95% seen just once and about 2.4% held by the top ten. The material was CD4+ or CD8+ T cells sorted from blood, obtained in a trial of the OX40 agonist ivuxolimab. The receptor set was obtained from an adult with an advanced solid tumor such as melanoma, head and neck, liver or kidney cancer.

The chain uses TRBV19 and TRBJ2-1; no reliable D call. Germline V lookup: CDR1 LNHDA, CDR2 SQIVND (reference sequence). Trimming cost V 3 bases and J 7 bases, with 7 bases left between them. The CDR3 has 12 residues. CDR3 nucleotides: TGTGCCAGTAGTATTGAGTTAAATGAGCAGTTCTTC. The encoded protein is CASSIELNEQFF. Together with reference TRBV19 and TRBJ2-1, the CDR3 gives the full variable domain: DGGITQSPKYLFRKEGQNVTLSCEQNLNHDAMYWYRQDPGQGLRLIYYSQIVNDFQKGDIAEGYSVSREKKESFPLTVTSAQKNPTAFYLCASSIELNEQFFGPGTRLTVL.

The chain employs TRBV6-5 and TRBJ1-4; D is ambiguous. The V gene lost 0 bases and the J gene lost 6 bases, with 11 bases spanning the gap. Germline V gene lookup returns CDR1 MNHEY and CDR2 SVGAGI. The CDR3 is made up of 15 amino acids. The CDR3 spells CASSYSRRTYEKLFF. DNA for the CDR3: TGTGCCAGCAGTTACTCACGACGTACTTATGAAAAACTGTTTTTT.

The J gene is TRBJ1-4, the V gene TRBV11-2, with D possibly being TRBD1 (5 bases). Germline V lookup: CDR1 SGHAT, CDR2 FQNNGV. This CDR3 region has 13 residues. V shed 2 bases and J shed 8 bases, with 9 bases lying between them. In DNA, the CDR3 is TGTGCCAGCAGCTTACAGGCAGGGGAAAAACTGTTTTTT. It encodes CASSLQAGEKLFF. Supplemented by reference TRBV11-2 and TRBJ1-4, the full variable domain reads EAGVAQSPRYKIIEKRQSVAFWCNPISGHATLYWYQQILGQGPKLLIQFQNNGVVDDSQLPKDRFSAERLKGVDSTLKIQPAKLEDSAVYLCASSLQAGEKLFFGSGTQLSVL.

The chain combines TRBV28 with TRBJ1-5; 7 positions match TRBD1. CDR1 MDHEN and CDR2 SYDVKM come from the germline V gene. This CDR3 has 13 amino acids. V gave up 6 bases and J gave up 6 bases; unmatched junction bases: 5. The CDR3 protein is CASRTGWLQPQHF. The CDR3 DNA follows: TGTGCCAGCAGGACAGGGTGGCTTCAGCCCCAGCATTTT.

The chain carries TRBV28 and TRBJ2-7, with 15 bases identical to TRBD2. The germline gives CDR1 MDHEN, CDR2 SYDVKM. Trimming removed 3 bases from V and 3 bases from J; junction bases left unmatched: 6. This CDR3 comprises 17 residues. The CDR3, as DNA: TGTGCCAGCAGTTTTGGGACTAGCGGGAGGTCCGACTACGAGCAGTACTTC. It is translated as CASSFGTSGRSDYEQYF.

The CDR3 is CASRGRGTGELFF. Here the CDR3 DNA reads TGTGCCAGCAGGGGCCGGGGCACCGGGGAGCTGTTTTTT. The rearrangement joins TRBV2 to TRBJ2-2; D is possibly TRBD2 (5 bases). Germline CDR1 and CDR2: SNHLY and FYNNEI. V gave up 6 bases and J gave up 4 bases, with 9 bases separating them. This CDR3 contains 13 residues.

The chain combines TRBV7-9 with TRBJ2-1; TRBD2 matches 11 bases. Germline trimming cut 5 bases from V and 5 bases from J; bases unmatched to any gene: 2. The CDR3 spans 14 residues. Germline V gives CDR1 SEHNR, CDR2 FQNEAQ (reference sequence). The CDR3 reads CASSPGLADNEQFF. In DNA form, the CDR3 reads TGTGCCAGCAGCCCGGGACTAGCGGACAATGAGCAGTTCTTC. Variable domain in full (rest from reference TRBV7-9 and TRBJ2-1): DTGVSQNPRHKITKRGQNVTFRCDPISEHNRLYWYRQTLGQGPEFLTYFQNEAQLEKSRLLSDRFSAERPKGSFSTLEIQRTEQGDSAMYLCASSPGLADNEQFFGPGTRLTVL.

This clone has a handful of counts. The chain carries TRBV5-1 and TRBJ2-7; D is possibly TRBD1 (5 bases). Trimming cost V 4 bases and J 2 bases, with 16 bases left between them. The CDR3 spans 15 residues. Germline CDR1 reads SGHRS; CDR2 reads YFSETQ. CDR3 region: CASSREAGSPYEQYF. DNA of the CDR3: TGCGCCAGCAGCCGCGAAGCAGGGTCACCCTACGAGCAGTACTTC.

The chain joins TRBV30 to TRBJ2-3; TRBD2 matches at 7 bases. The germline V gene has CDR1 GTSNPN and CDR2 SVGIG (reference sequence). This CDR3 contains 12 residues. Germline trimming cut 2 bases from V and 5 bases from J; bases unmatched to any gene: 1. In DNA, the CDR3 is TGTGCCTGGAGTCCGGGAGGAGATACGCAGTATTTT. As protein: CAWSPGGDTQYF.

This clone was detected only a few times. The chain recombines TRBV19 with TRBJ1-5; D call uncertain. The CDR3 length is 14 residues. V lost 6 bases and J lost 2, with 11 bases in between. Germline assignment: CDR1 LNHDA and CDR2 SQIVND (reference sequence). The CDR3 is CASSLMTGNQPQHF. CDR3 nucleotides: TGTGCCAGTAGCCTAATGACGGGCAATCAGCCCCAGCATTTT.

This chain links TRBV5-4 with TRBJ1-1, with D tentatively TRBD1 (6 bases). This CDR3 is 14 amino acids long. Germline V gene lookup returns CDR1 SGHNT and CDR2 YYREEE (reference sequence). V lost 4 bases and J lost 3, with 13 bases in between. CDR3 sequence reads: CASSAVGGHTEAFF. CDR3 DNA sequence: TGTGCCAGCAGCGCCGTAGGGGGGCACACTGAAGCTTTCTTT.

This sequence joins TRBV7-8 and TRBJ1-3, with 8 positions matching TRBD1. The V gene end was trimmed by 3 bases and the J gene end by 2 bases; junction bases not matched to a gene: 9. There are 17 residues in the CDR3. CDR1 and CDR2 from the germline V gene are SGHVS and FQNEAQ. CDR3 sequence: CASSFRNRGTTGNTIYF. For the CDR3, the DNA is TGTGCCAGCAGCTTCAGAAACAGGGGGACTACTGGAAACACCATATATTTT.

This clone was found once. This chain links TRBV18 with TRBJ2-5; D is possibly TRBD1 or TRBD2 (5 bases each). The CDR3 consists of 13 residues. Trimming removed 6 bases at V and 5 bases at J, with 13 bases between. Germline V gene lookup returns CDR1 KGHSH and CDR2 LQKENI. The CDR3 DNA follows: TGTGCCAGCTCCCTCGCCAGGGAGGAGACCCAGTACTTC. This encodes CASSLAREETQYF.